Listed here are 11 T cell receptor beta chains from one sample, sequenced in a study of blood T cell repertoires in COVID-19 (dated by TCRdb to between 2020 and 2021). The library was generated by the immunoSEQ multiplex PCR assay. Imported from immuneACCESS, the table was reduced by TCRdb to in-frame sequences with V and J called. These copies leave out some clones; in studies compared against another copy, an unresolved V gene accounts for under half, and the cause of the remainder is not known. The sample table records over 95,000 clones; around 89% of these occur just once. The ten top clones hold about 18% of the sample. Sequencing was carried out using peripheral blood. These receptors all stem from a human donor with acute or convalescent COVID-19. The donor label of this sample is uncertain.

This sequence joins TRBV19 and TRBJ1-1; 7 bases map to TRBD1. The CDR3 covers 14 residues. Germline trimming cut 7 bases from V and 0 bases from J; bases unmatched to any gene: 5. CDR1 is LNHDA, CDR2 SQIVND, per germline (reference sequence). Here the CDR3 DNA reads TGTGCCAGTATCCGACAGGGTTTGAACACTGAAGCTTTCTTT. Its translation is CASIRQGLNTEAFF.

The chain is built from TRBV4-1 and TRBJ1-1, with D perhaps matching TRBD1 (5 bases). The CDR3 has 14 amino acids. Trimming pared 0 bases from V and 5 bases from J, leaving 10 bases between. CDR1 MGHRA and CDR2 YSYEKL come from the germline V gene. CDR3 in amino acids: CASSQDAGRTEAFF. CDR3 nucleotide sequence: TGCGCCAGCAGCCAAGACGCAGGGAGGACTGAAGCTTTCTTT.

The CDR3 coding sequence is TGTGCCAGCAGCATATTACAGGGGGGACTTTCGGAGACCCAGTACTTC. Encoded protein: CASSILQGGLSETQYF. The V and J genes are TRBV5-5 and TRBJ2-5; 8 nucleotides match TRBD1. The germline CDR1 and CDR2 sequences are SGHKS and YYEKEE (reference sequence). The CDR3 is 16 amino acids. Trimming took 4 bases from V and 5 from J; bases not matched to a gene: 13.

The chain joins TRBV15 to TRBJ1-1; 9 nucleotides line up with TRBD1. Germline CDR1 reads LNHNV; CDR2 reads YYDKDF (reference sequence). CDR3 length: 15 residues. After removal of 2 bases from V and 10 bases from J, the junction contained 11 bases not matched to a gene. The CDR3 region has the DNA TGTGCCACCAGCAGATCCGGACAGGGGAAATTCTCAGCTTTCTTT. As protein: CATSRSGQGKFSAFF. Full variable domain (remainder filled in from reference TRBV15 and TRBJ1-1): DAMVIQNPRYQVTQFGKPVTLSCSQTLNHNVMYWYQQKSSQAPKLLFHYYDKDFNNEADTPDNFQSRRPNTSFCFLDIRSPGLGDTAMYLCATSRSGQGKFSAFFGQGTRLTVV.

The V gene is TRBV4-2, the J gene TRBJ2-5, with D possibly TRBD2 on 6 matching bases. Germline CDR1 reads LGHNA; CDR2 reads YNFKEQ. This CDR3 comprises 15 residues. V gave up 3 bases and J gave up 5 bases, with 16 bases separating them. The CDR3: CASSHYGTVKETQYF. CDR3 sequence (DNA): TGTGCCAGCAGCCATTACGGGACTGTTAAGGAGACCCAGTACTTC.

V and J are TRBV5-8 and TRBJ1-4; D gene uncertain. Germline CDR1 SGHTS, CDR2 YDEGEE. This CDR3 is 15 amino acids long. Trimming cost V 0 bases and J 0 bases, with 6 bases left between them. CDR3 loop: CASSLARTTNEKLFF. For the CDR3, the DNA is TGTGCCAGCAGCTTGGCCAGGACAACTAATGAAAAACTGTTTTTT.

This sequence joins TRBV19 and TRBJ2-5, with 7 bases aligning to TRBD1. The germline gives CDR1 LNHDA, CDR2 SQIVND (reference sequence). The CDR3 has 14 residues. V shed 4 bases and J 5 bases; nucleotides not matched to a gene: 7. The CDR3 sequence is CASSNGPGQETQYF. CDR3 nucleotides: TGTGCCAGTAGTAACGGGCCGGGACAGGAGACCCAGTACTTC.

Comment on this clone: This specimen includes other DNA sequences encoding the same CDR3. This chain links TRBV4-3 with TRBJ2-5; D is unclear. Trimming removed 0 bases at V and 5 bases at J, with 4 bases between. The V gene's germline CDR1 is LGHNA and CDR2 YSLEER. The CDR3 length is 12 residues. CDR3 protein: CASSQDRETQYF. DNA for the CDR3: TGCGCCAGCAGCCAAGACCGGGAGACCCAGTACTTC.

To note about this clone: This sample includes further DNA sequences coding for the same CDR3. This chain uses TRBV6-5 with TRBJ2-3; D is undetermined. V was cut by 0 bases and J by 1 base, with 5 bases left in between. Germline assignment: CDR1 MNHEY and CDR2 SVGAGI. The CDR3 is made up of 14 amino acids. CDR3 coding DNA: TGTGCCAGCAGTTACTCCAGCGGCACAGATACGCAGTATTTT. Residues: CASSYSSGTDTQYF.

The rearrangement uses TRBV15 and TRBJ2-1; 9 positions match TRBD1. After removal of 9 bases from V and 4 bases from J, the junction contained 4 bases not matched to a gene. The CDR3 extends over 13 amino acids. Germline assignment: CDR1 LNHNV and CDR2 YYDKDF (reference sequence). CDR3 coding DNA: TGTGCCACAGGGGACAGGGATTACAATGAGCAGTTCTTC. This gives the protein CATGDRDYNEQFF.

Only a few counts were recorded for this clone. The chain uses TRBV7-2 and TRBJ2-7, with 7 bases that match TRBD1. CDR1 is SGHTA and CDR2 is FQGNSA in the germline V gene. The CDR3 covers 15 residues. The ends lost 3 bases at V and 0 bases at J; junction bases unmatched: 5. The CDR3 here is CASSFSQGNSYEQYF. CDR3 sequence (DNA): TGTGCCAGCAGCTTCTCACAGGGGAACTCCTACGAGCAGTACTTC.